The rows below give T cell receptor beta chains drawn from one sample of a study of blood T cell repertoires in COVID-19. Profiling relied on immunoSEQ multiplex PCR, and the TCRdb table lists in-frame clones only, not all of them. In the table there are around 110,000 clones, approximately 90% of which are singletons. The sequenced material came from peripheral blood. All receptors derive from a man in his fifties with active or convalescent COVID-19. Each CDR3 is given with its conserved first and last residue. Each record gives: clone size, V gene, J gene, CDR3 protein. A row's size may be missing; if present it is once, few, many or a size class.

>.|TRBV27|TRBJ2-1
CASSPRVSSYNEQFF
>few|TRBV6-5|TRBJ1-2
CASSYGNGYTF
>.|TRBV27|TRBJ1-6
CASSPTYYNSPLHF
>.|TRBV11-3|TRBJ2-7
CASSSDRLLNDEQYF
>.|TRBV5-1|TRBJ1-1
CASSLAPGNTEAFF
>.|TRBV5-6|TRBJ1-1
CASSSGTGNTEAFF
>.|TRBV6-6|TRBJ2-7
CASRDPWTSGSYEQYF
>.|TRBV27|TRBJ2-4
CASRGTGGHIQYF
>.|TRBV4-1|TRBJ2-7
CASTIGDRATYEQYF
>few|TRBV19|TRBJ1-1
CASSTQTGTGEFITEAFF
>.|TRBV18|TRBJ2-1
CASSPYETGTGSGNEQFF